This T cell receptor (beta chain) was captured by sequencing in a study of cytomegalovirus exposure and HLA in healthy donors. Findings and caveats of the study: Data from an earlier analysis indicated that most TCR beta V segments were productive either about 87% or about 30% of the time.

PCR employed 60 Vbeta and 13 Jbeta primers. Data came from immunoSEQ multiplex PCR; TCRdb stores just in-frame clones and leaves some out. The sample includes 180,000 or so clones, approximately 83% of them seen just once. Trimming cost V 4 bases and J 0 bases, with 13 bases left between them. The CDR3 is 15 residues long. Germline V CDR1 and CDR2: SQVTM, ANQGSEA. As for this clone: Its antigen is undetermined.

The source material was PBMCs. This sequence was found in a man aged 18-30 years in good health and CMV-seropositive. The chain joins TRBV29-1 to TRBJ1-3; TRBD1 might be the D (6 bases). This CDR3 reads CSVGDTQSSGNTIYF. The CDR3 DNA sequence: TGCAGCGTTGGGGACACACAGAGCTCTGGAAACACCATATATTTT.